This T cell receptor beta chain emerged from a study of cytomegalovirus exposure and HLA in healthy donors. Worth noting for this clone: The antigen is undetermined.

This table comes from immunoSEQ multiplex PCR, and its TCRdb copy is limited to in-frame clones, with some not included. The data contain some 160,000 clones, more than 85% of them singletons. The CDR3 runs to 16 residues. Trimming removed 2 bases at V and 0 bases at J, with 11 bases between. The germline CDR1 and CDR2 sequences are LNHDA and SQIVND (reference sequence). Study-level points and caveats: Most TCR sequences proved rare, with some public TCRs found in many donors. Subsequent analysis showed first-cohort TCR clusters tending to co-occur in 120 validation repertoires. A few chains tied to CMV proved CMV antigen-specific in vitro.

The sample comprised PBMCs. The V and J genes are TRBV19 and TRBJ2-1; a possible D gene is TRBD2 (5 bases). The TCR was taken from a man aged 18 to 35 in good health and CMV-seronegative. This CDR3 is CASSIRSGTSYNEQFF. The CDR3 coding sequence is TGTGCCAGTAGTATAAGGAGCGGTACCTCCTACAATGAGCAGTTCTTC.